The 8 T cell receptor beta chains below were found in one sample sequenced in a study of shared clonotypes between healthy human individuals. Sequencing used immunoSEQ multiplex PCR; TCRdb keeps in-frame clones, though not all of them. The sample lists some 1,900,000 clones, around 96% occurring once. Naive CD8 cells lacked CD45RO, underwent positive selection for CCR7 and left out terminally differentiated effector memory CD45RA+ cells. The sequenced sample was naive CD8+ T cells sorted from blood. The receptors here all came from a young man in good health.

On this clone: Other DNA sequences from this sample encode an identical CDR3 as well. The chain employs TRBV6-5 and TRBJ2-7; D gene unclear. The CDR3 sequence is 11 residues long. V was trimmed by 3 bases and J by 5 bases, leaving 5 bases between them. Germline CDR1 reads MNHEY; CDR2 reads SVGAGI. CDR3 coding DNA: TGTGCCAGCAGTTATCTTCACGAGCAGTACTTC. The encoded protein is CASSYLHEQYF.

V is TRBV5-1 and J is TRBJ1-4; 7 nucleotides match TRBD1. After removal of 7 bases from V and 7 bases from J, the junction contained 10 bases not matched to a gene. The V gene's germline CDR1 is SGHRS and CDR2 YFSETQ. The CDR3 length is 14 residues. In DNA form, the CDR3 reads TGCGCCAGCCGTTCCACCTCAGGGGGTGAAAAACTGTTTTTT. Protein: CASRSTSGGEKLFF. Combining the CDR3 with reference TRBV5-1 and TRBJ1-4 gives the whole variable domain KAGVTQTPRYLIKTRGQQVTLSCSPISGHRSVSWYQQTPGQGLQFLFEYFSETQRNKGNFPGRFSGRQFSNSRSEMNVSTLELGDSALYLCASRSTSGGEKLFFGSGTQLSVL.

This chain joins TRBV4-3 and TRBJ2-1; 7 bases agree with TRBD2. The ends lost 1 base at V and 5 bases at J; junction bases unmatched: 11. The CDR3 length is 17 residues. Germline loops: CDR1 LGHNA, CDR2 YSLEER. Here the CDR3 DNA reads TGCGCCAGCAGCCAAGCGCCGGGGCTAGCGGCCAACAATGAGCAGTTCTTC. It codes for CASSQAPGLAANNEQFF.

Remarks on this clone: Other nucleotide sequences from this sample produce the same CDR3. The chain recombines TRBV14 with TRBJ1-1; no clear D gene. Trimming cost V 2 bases and J 2 bases, with 6 bases left between them. The germline V gene has CDR1 SGHDN and CDR2 FVKESK. The CDR3 consists of 13 residues. CDR3 in amino acids: CASSQFGNTEAFF. The CDR3 region has the DNA TGTGCCAGCAGCCAATTTGGCAACACTGAAGCTTTCTTT. Complete variable domain (other parts from reference TRBV14 and TRBJ1-1): EAGVTQFPSHSVIEKGQTVTLRCDPISGHDNLYWYRRVMGKEIKFLLHFVKESKQDESGMPNNRFLAERTGGTYSTLKVQPAELEDSGVYFCASSQFGNTEAFFGQGTRLTVV.

This clone has only one observation. The rearrangement uses TRBV6-1 and TRBJ2-7, with D maybe TRBD2 (5 bases). With 3 bases removed from V and 4 bases from J, the gap between germline ends came to 10 bases. The CDR3 consists of 13 residues. Germline assignment: CDR1 MNHNS and CDR2 SASEGT. The CDR3 region is CASSEEDGYEQYF. The CDR3 region has the DNA TGTGCCAGCAGTGAGGAGGATGGGTACGAGCAGTACTTC.

This clone has only one observation. The CDR3 DNA reads TGTGCCAGCAGTTTCCGGACTAGCAACGAGCAGTACTTC. Protein: CASSFRTSNEQYF. The V gene is TRBV28, the J gene TRBJ2-7; 8 bases match TRBD2. The CDR3 sequence is 13 residues long. V was clipped by 3 bases and J by 5 bases; unmatched bases: 3. The V gene's germline CDR1 is MDHEN and CDR2 SYDVKM.

V and J are TRBV6-1 and TRBJ1-1; D ambiguous. In germline, CDR1 is MNHNS, CDR2 SASEGT. The germline V and J ends were trimmed by 3 bases and 5 bases, with 10 bases remaining between them. The CDR3 is 13 residues long. Written as DNA, the CDR3 is TGTGCCAGCAGTGATCAAGCAATTACTGAAGCTTTCTTT. Protein sequence: CASSDQAITEAFF.

This rearrangement joins TRBV5-4 to TRBJ2-7; D gene ambiguous. The CDR3 spans 13 residues. Germline V gene data show CDR1 as SGHNT and CDR2 as YYREEE (reference sequence). Trimming pared 4 bases from V and 0 bases from J, leaving 8 bases between. The CDR3 loop is CASSLRNSYEQYF. DNA of the CDR3: TGTGCCAGCAGCCTACGGAACTCCTACGAGCAGTACTTC.